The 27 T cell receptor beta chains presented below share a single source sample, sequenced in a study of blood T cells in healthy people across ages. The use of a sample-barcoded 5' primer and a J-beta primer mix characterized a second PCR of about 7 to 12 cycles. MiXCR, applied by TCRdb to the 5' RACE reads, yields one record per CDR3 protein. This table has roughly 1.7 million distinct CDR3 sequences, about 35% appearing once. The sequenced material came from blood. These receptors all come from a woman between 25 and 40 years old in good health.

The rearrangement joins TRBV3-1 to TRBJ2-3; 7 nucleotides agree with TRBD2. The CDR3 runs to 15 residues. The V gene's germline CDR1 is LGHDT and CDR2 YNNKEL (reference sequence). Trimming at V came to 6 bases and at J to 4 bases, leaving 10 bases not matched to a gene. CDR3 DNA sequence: TGTGCCAGCAGTTTGGACTGCGGGGGAGCAGATACGCAGTATTTT. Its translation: CASSLDCGGADTQYF.

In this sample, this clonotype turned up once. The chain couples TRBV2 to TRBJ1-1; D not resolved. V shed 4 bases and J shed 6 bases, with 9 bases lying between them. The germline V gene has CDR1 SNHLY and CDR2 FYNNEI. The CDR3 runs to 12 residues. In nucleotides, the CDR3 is TGTGCCAGCAGTGGAGGGTACGCTGAAGCTTTCTTT. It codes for CASSGGYAEAFF.

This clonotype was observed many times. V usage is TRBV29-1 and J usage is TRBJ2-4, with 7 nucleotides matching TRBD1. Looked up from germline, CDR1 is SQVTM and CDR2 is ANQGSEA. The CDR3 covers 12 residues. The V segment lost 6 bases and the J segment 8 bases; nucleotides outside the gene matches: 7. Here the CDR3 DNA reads TGCAGCGTCTCCATCGACAGGGACATTCAGTACTTC. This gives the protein CSVSIDRDIQYF.

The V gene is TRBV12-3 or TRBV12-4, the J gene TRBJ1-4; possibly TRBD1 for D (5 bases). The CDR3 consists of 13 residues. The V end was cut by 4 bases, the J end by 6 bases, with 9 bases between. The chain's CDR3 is CASSWGRYEKLFF. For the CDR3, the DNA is TGTGCCAGCAGTTGGGGACGGTATGAAAAACTGTTTTTT.

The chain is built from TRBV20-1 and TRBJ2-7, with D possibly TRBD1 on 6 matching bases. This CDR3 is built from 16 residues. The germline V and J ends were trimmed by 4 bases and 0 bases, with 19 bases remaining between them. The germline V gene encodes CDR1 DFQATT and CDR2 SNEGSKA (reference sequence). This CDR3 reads CSAMGRGSTLSYEQYF. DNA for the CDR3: TGCAGTGCTATGGGCAGGGGCTCGACACTCTCCTACGAGCAGTACTTC.

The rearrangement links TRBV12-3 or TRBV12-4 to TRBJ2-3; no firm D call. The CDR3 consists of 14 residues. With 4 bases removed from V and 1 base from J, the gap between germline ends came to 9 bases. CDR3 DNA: TGTGCCAGCAGTTCCCGGATGGGCACAGATACGCAGTATTTT. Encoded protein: CASSSRMGTDTQYF.

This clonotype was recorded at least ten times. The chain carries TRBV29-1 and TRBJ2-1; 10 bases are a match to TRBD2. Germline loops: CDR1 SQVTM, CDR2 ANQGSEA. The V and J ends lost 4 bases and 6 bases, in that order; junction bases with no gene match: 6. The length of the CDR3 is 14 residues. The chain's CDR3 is CSVVPGLAINEQFF. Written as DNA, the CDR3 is TGCAGCGTTGTTCCGGGACTAGCGATCAATGAGCAGTTCTTC.

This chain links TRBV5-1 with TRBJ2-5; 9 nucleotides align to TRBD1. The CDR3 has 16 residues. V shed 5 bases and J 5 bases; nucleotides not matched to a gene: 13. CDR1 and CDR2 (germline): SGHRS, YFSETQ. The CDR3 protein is CASSSNVQGARETQYF. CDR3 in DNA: TGCGCCAGCAGTTCTAACGTACAGGGGGCGCGGGAGACCCAGTACTTC.

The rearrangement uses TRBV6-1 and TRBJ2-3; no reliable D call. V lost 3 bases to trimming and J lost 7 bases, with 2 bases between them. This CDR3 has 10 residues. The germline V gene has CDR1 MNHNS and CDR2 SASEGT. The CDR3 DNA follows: TGTGCCAGCAGTGATAATACGCAGTATTTT. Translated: CASSDNTQYF.

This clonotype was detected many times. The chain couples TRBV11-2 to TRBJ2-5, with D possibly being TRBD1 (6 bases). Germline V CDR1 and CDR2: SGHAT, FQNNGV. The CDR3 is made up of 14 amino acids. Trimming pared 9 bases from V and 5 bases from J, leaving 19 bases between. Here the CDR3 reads CASTLGARGETQYF. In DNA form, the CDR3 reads TGTGCCAGTACCCTCGGGGCGAGGGGGGAGACCCAGTACTTC.

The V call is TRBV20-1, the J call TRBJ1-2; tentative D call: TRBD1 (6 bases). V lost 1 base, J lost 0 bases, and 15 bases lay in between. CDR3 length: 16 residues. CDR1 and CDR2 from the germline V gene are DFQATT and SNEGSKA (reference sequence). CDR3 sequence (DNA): TGCAGTGCTAGAGCTAAGGCCTGGACAGCTAACTATGGCTACACCTTC. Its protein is CSARAKAWTANYGYTF.

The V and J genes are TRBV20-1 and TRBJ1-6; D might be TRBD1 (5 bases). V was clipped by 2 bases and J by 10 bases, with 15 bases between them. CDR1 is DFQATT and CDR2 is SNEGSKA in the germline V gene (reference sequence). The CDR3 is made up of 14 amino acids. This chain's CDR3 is CSARQGAKESPLHF. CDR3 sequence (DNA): TGCAGTGCTAGACAAGGGGCAAAGGAGTCACCCCTCCACTTT.

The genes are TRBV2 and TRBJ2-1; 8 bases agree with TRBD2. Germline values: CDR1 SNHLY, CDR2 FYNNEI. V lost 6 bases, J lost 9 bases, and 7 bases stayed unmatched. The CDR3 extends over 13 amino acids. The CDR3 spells CASRDQSGSEQFF. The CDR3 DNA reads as TGTGCCAGCAGGGACCAAAGCGGGAGTGAGCAGTTCTTC.

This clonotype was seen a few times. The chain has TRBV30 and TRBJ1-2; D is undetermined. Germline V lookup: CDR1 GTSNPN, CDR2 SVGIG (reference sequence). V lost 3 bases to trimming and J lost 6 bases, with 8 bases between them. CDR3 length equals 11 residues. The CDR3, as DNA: TGTGCCTGGAGCGGCCTTGATGGCTACACCTTC. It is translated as CAWSGLDGYTF.

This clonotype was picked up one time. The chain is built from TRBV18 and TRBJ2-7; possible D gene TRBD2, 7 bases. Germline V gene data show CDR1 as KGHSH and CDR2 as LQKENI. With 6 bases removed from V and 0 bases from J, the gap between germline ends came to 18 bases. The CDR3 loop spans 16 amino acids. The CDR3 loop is CASSPQGREFSYEQYF. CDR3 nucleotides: TGTGCCAGCTCCCCTCAGGGGAGGGAATTCTCCTACGAGCAGTACTTC.

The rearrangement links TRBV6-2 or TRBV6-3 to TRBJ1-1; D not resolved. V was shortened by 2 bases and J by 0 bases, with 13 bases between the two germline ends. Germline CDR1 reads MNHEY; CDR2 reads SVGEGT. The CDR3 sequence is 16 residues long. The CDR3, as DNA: TGTGCCAGCAGTTACCCAGGCGGTACGATGAACACTGAAGCTTTCTTT. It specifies CASSYPGGTMNTEAFF.

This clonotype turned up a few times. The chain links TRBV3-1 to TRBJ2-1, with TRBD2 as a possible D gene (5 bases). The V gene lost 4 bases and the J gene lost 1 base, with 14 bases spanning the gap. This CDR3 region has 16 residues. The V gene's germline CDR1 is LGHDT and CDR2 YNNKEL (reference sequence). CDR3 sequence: CASSLGFSASYNEQFF. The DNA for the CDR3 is TGTGCCAGCAGCCTGGGCTTTAGCGCTTCCTACAATGAGCAGTTCTTC.

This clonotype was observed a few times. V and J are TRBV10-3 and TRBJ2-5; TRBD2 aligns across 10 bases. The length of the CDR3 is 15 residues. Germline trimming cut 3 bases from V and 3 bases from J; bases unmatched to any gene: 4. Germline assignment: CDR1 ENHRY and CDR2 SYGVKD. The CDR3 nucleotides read TGTGCCATCAGTGAAGCACTAGCGGGGAAAGAGACCCAGTACTTC. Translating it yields CAISEALAGKETQYF.

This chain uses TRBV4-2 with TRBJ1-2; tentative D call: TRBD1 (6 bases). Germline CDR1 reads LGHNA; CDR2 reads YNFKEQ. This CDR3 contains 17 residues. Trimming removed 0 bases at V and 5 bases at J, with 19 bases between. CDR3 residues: CASSQDLVDRSGYGYTF. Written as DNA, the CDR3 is TGTGCCAGCAGCCAAGATCTTGTCGACAGGTCGGGTTATGGCTACACCTTC.

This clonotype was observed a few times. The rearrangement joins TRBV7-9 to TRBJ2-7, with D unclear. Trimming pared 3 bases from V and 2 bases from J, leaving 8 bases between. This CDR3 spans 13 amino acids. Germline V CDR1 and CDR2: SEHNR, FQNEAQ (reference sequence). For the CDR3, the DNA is TGTGCCAGCAGCTTCACTGGGACCTACGAGCAGTACTTC. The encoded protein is CASSFTGTYEQYF. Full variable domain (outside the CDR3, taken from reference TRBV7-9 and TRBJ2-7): DTGVSQNPRHKITKRGQNVTFRCDPISEHNRLYWYRQTLGQGPEFLTYFQNEAQLEKSRLLSDRFSAERPKGSFSTLEIQRTEQGDSAMYLCASSFTGTYEQYFGPGTRLTVT.

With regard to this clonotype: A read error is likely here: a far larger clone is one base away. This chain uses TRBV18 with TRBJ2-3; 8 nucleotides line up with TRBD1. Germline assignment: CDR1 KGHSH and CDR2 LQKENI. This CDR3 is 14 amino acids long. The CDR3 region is CASPPTGGTDTQYF. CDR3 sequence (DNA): TGTGCCAGCCCACCGACAGGGGGCACAGATACGCAGTATTTT.

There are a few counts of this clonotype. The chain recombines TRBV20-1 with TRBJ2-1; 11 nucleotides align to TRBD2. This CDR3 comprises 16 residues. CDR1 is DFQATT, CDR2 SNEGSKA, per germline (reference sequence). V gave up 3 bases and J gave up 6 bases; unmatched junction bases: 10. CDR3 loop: CSASRLAGKSGNEQFF. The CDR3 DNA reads TGCAGTGCTAGTCGACTAGCGGGAAAGTCTGGCAATGAGCAGTTCTTC.

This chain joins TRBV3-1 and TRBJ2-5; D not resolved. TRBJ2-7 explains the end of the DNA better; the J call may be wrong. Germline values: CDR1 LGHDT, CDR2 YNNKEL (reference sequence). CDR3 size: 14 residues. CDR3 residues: CASSQDLVAGEQYF. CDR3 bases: TGTGCCAGCAGCCAAGATTTAGTAGCTGGCGAGCAGTACTTC.

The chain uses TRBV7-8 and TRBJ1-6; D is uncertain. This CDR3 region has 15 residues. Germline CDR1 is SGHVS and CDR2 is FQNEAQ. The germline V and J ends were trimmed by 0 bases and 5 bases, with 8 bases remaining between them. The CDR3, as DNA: TGTGCCAGCAGCTTAGCAGGGATGAATAATTCACCCCTCCACTTT. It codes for CASSLAGMNNSPLHF. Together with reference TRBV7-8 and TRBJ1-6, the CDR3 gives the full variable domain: GAGVSQSPRYKVAKRGQDVALRCDPISGHVSLFWYQQALGQGPEFLTYFQNEAQLDKSGLPSDRFFAERPEGSVSTLKIQRTQQEDSAVYLCASSLAGMNNSPLHFGNGTRLTVT.

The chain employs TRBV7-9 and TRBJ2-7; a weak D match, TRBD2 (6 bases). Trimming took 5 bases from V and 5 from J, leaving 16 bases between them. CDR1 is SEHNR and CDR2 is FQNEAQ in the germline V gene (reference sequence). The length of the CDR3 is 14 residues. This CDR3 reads CASSGTSGLDEQYF. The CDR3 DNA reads TGTGCCAGCAGCGGGACTTCAGGGTTGGACGAGCAGTACTTC.

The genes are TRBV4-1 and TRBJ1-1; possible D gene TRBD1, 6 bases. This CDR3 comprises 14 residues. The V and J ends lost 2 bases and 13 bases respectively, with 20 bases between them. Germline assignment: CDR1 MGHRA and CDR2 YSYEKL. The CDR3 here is CASSQTGTRVWGFF. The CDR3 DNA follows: TGCGCCAGCAGCCAAACCGGGACAAGGGTTTGGGGTTTCTTT.

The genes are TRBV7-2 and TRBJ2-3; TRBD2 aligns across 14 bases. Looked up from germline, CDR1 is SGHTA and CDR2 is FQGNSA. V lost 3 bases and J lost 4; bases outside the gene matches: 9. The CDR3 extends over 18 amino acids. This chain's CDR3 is CASSLRPRGLAGADTQYF. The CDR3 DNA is TGTGCCAGCAGCTTGAGACCCCGGGGACTAGCGGGGGCAGATACGCAGTATTTT.